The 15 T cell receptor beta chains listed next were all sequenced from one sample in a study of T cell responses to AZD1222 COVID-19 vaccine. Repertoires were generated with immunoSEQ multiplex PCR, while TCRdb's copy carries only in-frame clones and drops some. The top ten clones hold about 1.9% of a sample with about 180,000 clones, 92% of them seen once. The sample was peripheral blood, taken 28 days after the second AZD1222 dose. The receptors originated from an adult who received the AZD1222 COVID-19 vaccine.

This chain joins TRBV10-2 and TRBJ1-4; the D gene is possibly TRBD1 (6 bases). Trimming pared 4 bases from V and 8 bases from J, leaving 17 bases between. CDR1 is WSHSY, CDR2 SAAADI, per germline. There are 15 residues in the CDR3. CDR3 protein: CASSGPGHQREKLFF. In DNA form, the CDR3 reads TGCGCCAGCAGTGGACCGGGACACCAGCGCGAAAAACTGTTTTTT.

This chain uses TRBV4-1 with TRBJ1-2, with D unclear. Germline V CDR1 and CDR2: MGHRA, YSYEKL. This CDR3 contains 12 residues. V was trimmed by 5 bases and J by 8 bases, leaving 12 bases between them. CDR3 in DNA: TGCGCCAGCAGCGCCCCGACTGGGGGCTACACCTTC. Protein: CASSAPTGGYTF.

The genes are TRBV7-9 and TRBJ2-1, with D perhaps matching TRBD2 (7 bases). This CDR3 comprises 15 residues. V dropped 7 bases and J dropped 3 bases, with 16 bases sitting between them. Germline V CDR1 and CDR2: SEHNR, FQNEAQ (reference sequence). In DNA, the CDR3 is TGTGCCAGCACCCGGGGGCTAGCGGACTACAATGAGCAGTTCTTC. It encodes CASTRGLADYNEQFF.

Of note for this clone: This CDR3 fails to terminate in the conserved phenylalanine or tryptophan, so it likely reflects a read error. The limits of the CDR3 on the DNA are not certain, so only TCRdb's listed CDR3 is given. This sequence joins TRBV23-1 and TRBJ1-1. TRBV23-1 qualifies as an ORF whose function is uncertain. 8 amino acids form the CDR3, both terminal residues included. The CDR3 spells CASSHPSL.

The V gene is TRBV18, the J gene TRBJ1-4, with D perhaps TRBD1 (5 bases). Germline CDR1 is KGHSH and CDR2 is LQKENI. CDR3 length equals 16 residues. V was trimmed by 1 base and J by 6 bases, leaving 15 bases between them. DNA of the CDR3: TGTGCCAGCTCACCACGGTTACAGCAGGGCCATGAAAAACTGTTTTTT. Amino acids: CASSPRLQQGHEKLFF.

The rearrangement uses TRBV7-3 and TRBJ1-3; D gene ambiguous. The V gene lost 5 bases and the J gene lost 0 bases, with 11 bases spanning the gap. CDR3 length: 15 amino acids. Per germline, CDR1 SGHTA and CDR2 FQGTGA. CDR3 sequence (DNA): TGTGCCAGCAGCCCCGGACTCGGCTCTGGAAACACCATATATTTT. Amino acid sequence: CASSPGLGSGNTIYF.

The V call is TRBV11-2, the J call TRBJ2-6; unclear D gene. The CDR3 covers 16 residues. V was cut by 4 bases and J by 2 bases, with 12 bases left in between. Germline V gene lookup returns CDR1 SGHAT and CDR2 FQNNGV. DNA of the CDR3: TGTGCCAGCAGCTCTTATATCGGTGCTGGGGCCAACGTCCTGACTTTC. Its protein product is CASSSYIGAGANVLTF.

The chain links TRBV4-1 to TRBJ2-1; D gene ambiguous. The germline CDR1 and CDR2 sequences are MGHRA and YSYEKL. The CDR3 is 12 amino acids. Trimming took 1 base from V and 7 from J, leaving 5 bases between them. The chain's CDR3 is CASSQVGNEQFF. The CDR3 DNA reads TGCGCCAGCAGCCAAGTGGGGAATGAGCAGTTCTTC.

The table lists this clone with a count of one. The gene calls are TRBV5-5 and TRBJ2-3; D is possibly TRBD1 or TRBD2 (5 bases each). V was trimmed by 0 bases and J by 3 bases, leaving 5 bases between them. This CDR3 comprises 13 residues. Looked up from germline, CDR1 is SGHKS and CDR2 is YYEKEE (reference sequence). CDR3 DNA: TGTGCCAGCAGCTTGGGGGGGACAGATACGCAGTATTTT. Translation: CASSLGGTDTQYF. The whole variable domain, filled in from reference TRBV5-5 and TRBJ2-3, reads DAGVTQSPTHLIKTRGQQVTLRCSPISGHKSVSWYQQVLGQGPQFIFQYYEKEERGRGNFPDRFSARQFPNYSSELNVNALLLGDSALYLCASSLGGTDTQYFGPGTRLTVL.

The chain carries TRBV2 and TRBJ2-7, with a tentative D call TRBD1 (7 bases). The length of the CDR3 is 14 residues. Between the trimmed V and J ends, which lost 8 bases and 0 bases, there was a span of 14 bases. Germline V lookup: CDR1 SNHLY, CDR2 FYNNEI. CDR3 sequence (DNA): TGTGCCAGCCGGGGGACAGTGGGCTCCTACGAGCAGTACTTC. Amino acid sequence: CASRGTVGSYEQYF.

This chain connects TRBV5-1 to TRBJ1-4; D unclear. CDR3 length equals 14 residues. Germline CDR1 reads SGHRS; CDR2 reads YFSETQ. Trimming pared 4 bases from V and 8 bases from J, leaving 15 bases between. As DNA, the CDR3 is TGCGCCAGCAGCCCCTACGGGGTGGGGGAAAAACTGTTTTTT. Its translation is CASSPYGVGEKLFF.

The CDR3 DNA follows: TGTGCCAGCAGCTTAGAGTTTGCAACTAGCGTAGGCGAGCAGTACTTC. This codes for CASSLEFATSVGEQYF. The chain has TRBV7-2 and TRBJ2-7; 7 bases match TRBD2. Trimming took 1 base from V and 6 from J; bases not matched to a gene: 12. The CDR3 is 16 residues long. Germline CDR1 SGHTA, CDR2 FQGNSA.

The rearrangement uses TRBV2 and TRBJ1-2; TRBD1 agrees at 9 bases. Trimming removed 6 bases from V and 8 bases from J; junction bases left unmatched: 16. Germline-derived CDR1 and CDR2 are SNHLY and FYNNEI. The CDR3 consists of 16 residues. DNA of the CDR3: TGTGCCAGCAGAGGATTGGGCGGGACAGGGCAGGGAGGCTACACCTTC. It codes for CASRGLGGTGQGGYTF.

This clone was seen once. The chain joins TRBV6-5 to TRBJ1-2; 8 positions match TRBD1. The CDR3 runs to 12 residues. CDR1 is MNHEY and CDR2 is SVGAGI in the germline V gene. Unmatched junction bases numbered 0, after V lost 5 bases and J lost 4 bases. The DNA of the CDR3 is TGTGCCAGCAGTACAGGGGGCTATGGCTACACCTTC. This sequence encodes CASSTGGYGYTF.

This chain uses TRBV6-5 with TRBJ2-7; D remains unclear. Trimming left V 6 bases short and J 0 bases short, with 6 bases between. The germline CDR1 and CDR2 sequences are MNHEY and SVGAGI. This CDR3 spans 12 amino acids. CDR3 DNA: TGTGCCAGCAGGGGTCTCTCCTACGAGCAGTACTTC. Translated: CASRGLSYEQYF.